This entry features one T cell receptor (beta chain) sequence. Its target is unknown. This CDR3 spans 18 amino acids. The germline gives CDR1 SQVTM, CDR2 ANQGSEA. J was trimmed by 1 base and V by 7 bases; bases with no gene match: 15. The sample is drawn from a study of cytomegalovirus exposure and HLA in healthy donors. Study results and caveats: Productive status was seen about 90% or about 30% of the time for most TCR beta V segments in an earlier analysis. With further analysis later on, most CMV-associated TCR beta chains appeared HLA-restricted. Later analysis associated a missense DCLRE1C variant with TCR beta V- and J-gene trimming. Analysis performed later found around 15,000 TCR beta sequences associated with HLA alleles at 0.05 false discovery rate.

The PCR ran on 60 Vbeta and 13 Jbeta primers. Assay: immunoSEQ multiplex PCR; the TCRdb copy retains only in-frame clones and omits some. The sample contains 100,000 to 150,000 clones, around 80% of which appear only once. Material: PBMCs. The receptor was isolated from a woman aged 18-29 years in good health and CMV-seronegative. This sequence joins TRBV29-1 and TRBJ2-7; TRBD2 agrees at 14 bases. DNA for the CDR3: TGCAGCGCAGCCGGGACAGGGAGGACTAGCGGGAGGTCCTACGAGCAGTACTTC. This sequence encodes CSAAGTGRTSGRSYEQYF.